A selection of T cell receptor beta chains follows, all from one sample in a study of blood T cell repertoires in COVID-19. The assay was immunoSEQ multiplex PCR, and TCRdb's table has in-frame clones only and misses some. The sample records about 100,000 clones, 69% being singletons. Source material: peripheral blood. The source of these receptors is a man aged 80 or over with acute or convalescent COVID-19. Both conserved end residues are part of each CDR3. The D gene is left open where the match is weak. Not all rows give a size; the values are once, few, many and, for expanded clones, a class.

V	D	J	size	CDR3	DNA
TRBV10-3	-	TRBJ2-5	-	CAISPPGVETQYF	TGTGCCATCAGCCCTCCGGGGGTAGAGACCCAGTACTTC
TRBV10-2	-	TRBJ2-1	few	CASSVLGAGYEQFF	TGCGCCAGCAGTGTATTGGGGGCAGGGTACGAGCAGTTCTTC
TRBV27	-	TRBJ1-3	-	CASSLSLPGNTIYF	TGTGCCAGCAGTTTATCCCTCCCTGGAAACACCATATATTTT
TRBV9	TRBD1	TRBJ2-7	few	CASSYSGTGGGEQYF	TGTGCCAGCAGCTACTCCGGGACAGGGGGAGGCGAGCAGTACTTC
TRBV10-2	-	TRBJ2-4	-	CASSNPPGQGGRNIQYF	TGCGCCAGCAGCAACCCCCCCGGACAGGGCGGGAGAAACATTCAGTACTTC
TRBV5-4	-	TRBJ2-3	-	CASSTGGTDTQYF	TGTGCCAGCAGCACCGGGGGCACAGATACGCAGTATTTT
TRBV5-5	-	TRBJ1-1	-	CASSPRVPTGTEAFF	TGTGCCAGCAGCCCTAGGGTGCCCACGGGGACTGAAGCTTTCTTT
TRBV4-2	TRBD2	TRBJ2-1	few	CASSQEGAAGGRFQFF	TGTGCCAGCAGCCAAGAAGGTGCAGCGGGAGGGCGGTTTCAGTTCTTC
TRBV11-3	TRBD2	TRBJ2-3	once	CASSLAGGPATDTQYF	TGTGCCAGCAGTTTGGCGGGAGGGCCGGCAACAGATACGCAGTATTTT
TRBV6-5	-	TRBJ2-7	-	CASRLHRSYEQYF	TGTGCCAGCAGGTTGCACAGGTCCTACGAGCAGTACTTC
TRBV5-1	-	TRBJ2-3	once	CASSLALARFTDTQYF	TGCGCCAGCAGCCTGGCGTTAGCGCGTTTCACAGATACGCAGTATTTT
TRBV29-1	-	TRBJ2-7	-	CSVGSSYEQYF	TGCAGCGTTGGCAGCTCCTACGAGCAGTACTTC
TRBV11-2	-	TRBJ2-1	-	CASSLFREQDEQFF	TGTGCCAGCAGCTTATTCCGGGAGCAGGATGAGCAGTTCTTC